What follows are 27 T cell receptor beta chains derived from one specimen sequenced in a study of identical twins. TCRdb analysed the 5' RACE reads with MiXCR anew, one entry per CDR3 protein. In the table there are about 700,000 distinct CDR3 sequences, 8.6% of which are singletons. The same specimen was also included in a second study, on yellow fever vaccine responses in identical twins.

The sample taken for sequencing was PBMCs. The receptors here all came from a woman aged 18-30 years in good health.

This clonotype was counted only a few times. V usage is TRBV6-5 and J usage is TRBJ2-7; no clear D. The CDR3 sequence is 16 residues long. The V end was cut by 0 bases, the J end by 1 base, with 13 bases between. Germline CDR1 MNHEY, CDR2 SVGAGI. CDR3 in DNA: TGTGCCAGCAGTTACTCCCCGGAACCCCAGTCCTACGAGCAGTACTTC. This translates into CASSYSPEPQSYEQYF.

This clonotype was observed a few times. The chain carries TRBV11-3 and TRBJ2-1; D may be TRBD1 or TRBD2 (7 bases each). Germline CDR1 and CDR2: SGHNT and YENEEA. CDR3 length equals 16 residues. V dropped 5 bases and J dropped 10 bases, with 24 bases sitting between them. The CDR3 loop is CASSPRSTGRVGEQFF. In nucleotides, the CDR3 is TGTGCCAGCAGCCCCCGTTCGACAGGGAGGGTAGGAGAGCAGTTCTTC.

This clonotype turned up a few times. This rearrangement joins TRBV20-1 to TRBJ2-7, with a possible D match to TRBD2 (6 bases). CDR1 is DFQATT, CDR2 SNEGSKA, per germline (reference sequence). The CDR3 sequence is 13 residues long. Trimming stripped 5 bases from V and 3 bases from J, with 14 bases between. For the CDR3, the DNA is TGCAGTGCTGGGGACTCAATCCGCTACGAGCAGTACTTC. Protein sequence: CSAGDSIRYEQYF.

The chain's CDR3 is CATIGTSGREQFF. DNA of the CDR3: TGTGCCACCATTGGGACTAGCGGGCGTGAGCAGTTCTTC. This sequence joins TRBV2 and TRBJ2-1, with TRBD2 matching 12 bases. The V gene's germline CDR1 is SNHLY and CDR2 FYNNEI. The CDR3 covers 13 residues. Unmatched junction bases numbered 7, after V lost 10 bases and J lost 9 bases. Combining the CDR3 with reference TRBV2 and TRBJ2-1 gives the whole variable domain EPEVTQTPSHQVTQMGQEVILRCVPISNHLYFYWYRQILGQKVEFLVSFYNNEISEKSEIFDDQFSVERPDGSNFTLKIRSTKLEDSAMYFCATIGTSGREQFFGPGTRLTVL.

This clonotype was counted a few times. The rearrangement links TRBV18 to TRBJ2-7; D perhaps matches TRBD2 (5 bases). CDR1 and CDR2 from the germline V gene are KGHSH and LQKENI. This CDR3 spans 14 amino acids. The germline V and J ends were trimmed by 1 base and 5 bases, with 12 bases remaining between them. The CDR3 region is CASSPQPGKDEQYF. CDR3 coding DNA: TGTGCCAGCTCACCACAGCCGGGGAAGGACGAGCAGTACTTC.

This clonotype was picked up a small number of times. The rearrangement joins TRBV2 to TRBJ1-6; D unclear. CDR3 length: 12 amino acids. The germline CDR1 and CDR2 sequences are SNHLY and FYNNEI. The V end was cut by 4 bases, the J end by 10 bases, with 8 bases between. The CDR3 DNA is TGTGCCAGCAGTGCGGGCGGGTCACCCCTCCACTTT. It yields the protein CASSAGGSPLHF.

The table lists this clonotype with a few counts. The gene calls are TRBV20-1 and TRBJ2-7; perhaps D is TRBD1 or TRBD2 (5 bases each). V lost 3 bases, J lost 3 bases, and 18 bases lay in between. Germline loops: CDR1 DFQATT, CDR2 SNEGSKA (reference sequence). CDR3 size: 15 residues. The CDR3 coding sequence is TGCAGTGCTAGGGACAACGTCGCGGGTAACTACGAGCAGTACTTC. It translates to CSARDNVAGNYEQYF.

This clonotype has just a few counts. The chain recombines TRBV20-1 with TRBJ2-3; unclear D gene. The CDR3 sequence is 13 residues long. Trimming cost V 5 bases and J 0 bases, with 9 bases left between them. In germline, CDR1 is DFQATT, CDR2 SNEGSKA (reference sequence). CDR3 DNA: TGCAGTGCTGAATTTCCTAGCACAGATACGCAGTATTTT. Its protein is CSAEFPSTDTQYF.

The sample holds a few counts of this clonotype. This sequence joins TRBV20-1 and TRBJ2-1; 8 bases are shared with TRBD2. With 1 base clipped from V and 3 bases from J, the junction kept 8 bases outside the gene matches. Germline values: CDR1 DFQATT, CDR2 SNEGSKA (reference sequence). This CDR3 contains 16 residues. The CDR3, as DNA: TGCAGTGCTAGAGTAGCGGGAATCAGGGACTACAATGAGCAGTTCTTC. Its translation: CSARVAGIRDYNEQFF.

This clonotype was seen a few times. V usage is TRBV5-1 and J usage is TRBJ2-1; tentatively, D is TRBD2 (6 bases). Trimming took off 0 bases at V and 8 bases at J, with 9 bases between the two ends. CDR1 is SGHRS and CDR2 is YFSETQ in the germline V gene. This CDR3 has 13 amino acids. The CDR3 sequence: CASSLGLAYEQFF. The CDR3 nucleotides are TGCGCCAGCAGCTTGGGGCTAGCGTATGAGCAGTTCTTC. Based on the CDR3 plus reference TRBV5-1 and TRBJ2-1, the full variable domain is KAGVTQTPRYLIKTRGQQVTLSCSPISGHRSVSWYQQTPGQGLQFLFEYFSETQRNKGNFPGRFSGRQFSNSRSEMNVSTLELGDSALYLCASSLGLAYEQFFGPGTRLTVL.

This clonotype was counted many times. The rearrangement uses TRBV12-3 or TRBV12-4 and TRBJ1-1; 7 nucleotides agree with TRBD1. The CDR3 spans 13 residues. The junction had 3 bases not matched to a gene; V was cut back by 7 bases and J by 1 base. For the CDR3, the DNA is TGTGCCAGCACAGACAGGGAGAACACTGAAGCTTTCTTT. As protein: CASTDRENTEAFF.

The V gene is TRBV3-1, the J gene TRBJ1-1, with D maybe TRBD1 (5 bases). CDR1 LGHDT and CDR2 YNNKEL come from the germline V gene (reference sequence). The V end lost 2 bases, the J end lost 0 bases, and 16 bases lay between the germline ends. This CDR3 has 17 residues. DNA for the CDR3: TGTGCCAGCAGCCAAAGGGCACGAGGGGTGGTGAACACTGAAGCTTTCTTT. Translated, it gives CASSQRARGVVNTEAFF.

This clonotype was picked up many times. The gene calls are TRBV4-1 and TRBJ2-1; 7 nucleotides align to TRBD2. With V trimmed by 1 base and J by 9 bases, 9 bases remained unmatched. Germline lookup yields CDR1 MGHRA and CDR2 YSYEKL. This CDR3 is built from 15 residues. CDR3 region: CASSQAGLGGTEQFF. The CDR3 DNA reads TGCGCCAGCAGCCAAGCCGGACTAGGTGGGACTGAGCAGTTCTTC.

This clonotype was counted a few times. This chain links TRBV7-9 with TRBJ2-7, with a possible D match to TRBD1 (6 bases). V was clipped by 3 bases and J by 5 bases, with 17 bases between them. The germline V gene encodes CDR1 SEHNR and CDR2 FQNEAQ (reference sequence). The CDR3 contains 15 residues. DNA for the CDR3: TGTGCCAGCAGCTTGCCCGTGGCAGGGGTGAACGAGCAGTACTTC. Its protein is CASSLPVAGVNEQYF.

The sample holds a few counts of this clonotype. The chain couples TRBV7-9 to TRBJ2-1; 7 bases agree with TRBD2. This CDR3 contains 14 residues. The trim removed 4 bases at V and 5 bases at J, leaving 5 bases unmatched. CDR1 is SEHNR and CDR2 is FQNEAQ in the germline V gene (reference sequence). CDR3 sequence: CASSSRDYHNEQFF. For the CDR3, the DNA is TGTGCCAGCAGCTCTCGGGACTATCACAATGAGCAGTTCTTC.

The V and J genes are TRBV3-1 and TRBJ2-4, with D hard to call. Trimming removed 4 bases at V and 0 bases at J, with 16 bases between. The CDR3 has 17 residues. Germline-derived CDR1 and CDR2 are LGHDT and YNNKEL (reference sequence). The CDR3 DNA sequence: TGTGCCAGCAGCCCTGATAGGGCGAAAGGAGCCAAAAACATTCAGTACTTC. Protein product: CASSPDRAKGAKNIQYF.

This clonotype showed up many times. CDR3 region: CSEGPGQAYEQYF. CDR3 DNA sequence: TGCAGCGAGGGCCCGGGACAGGCTTACGAGCAGTACTTC. V usage is TRBV29-1 and J usage is TRBJ2-7, with 8 bases that match TRBD1. Unmatched junction bases numbered 9, after V lost 7 bases and J lost 4 bases. CDR1 is SQVTM, CDR2 ANQGSEA, per germline. The CDR3 is made up of 13 amino acids.

The rearrangement links TRBV3-1 to TRBJ2-7; TRBD1 aligns across 8 bases. Germline lookup yields CDR1 LGHDT and CDR2 YNNKEL (reference sequence). V was clipped by 5 bases and J by 4 bases; unmatched bases: 7. The CDR3 runs 14 residues. The CDR3 region has the DNA TGTGCCAGCAGCGCCCGACAGGGGAGATACGAGCAGTACTTC. Translation gives CASSARQGRYEQYF.

In its sample, this clonotype was seen a few times. J is TRBJ2-7 and V is TRBV29-1; 7 positions match TRBD1. Germline V gene sequence: CDR1 SQVTM, CDR2 ANQGSEA. This CDR3 comprises 12 residues. Unmatched junction bases numbered 2, after V lost 4 bases and J lost 2 bases. This CDR3 reads CSVGDRTYEQYF. The CDR3 nucleotides read TGCAGCGTTGGGGACAGAACCTACGAGCAGTACTTC.

This clonotype was counted at least ten times. The genes are TRBV12-3 or TRBV12-4 and TRBJ2-2; 9 bases match TRBD2. Trimming removed 6 bases from V and 1 base from J; junction bases left unmatched: 0. The CDR3 loop spans 14 amino acids. CDR3 sequence (DNA): TGTGCCAGCAGACTAGCGGGGAACACCGGGGAGCTGTTTTTT. Its protein product is CASRLAGNTGELFF.

This chain joins TRBV6-2 or TRBV6-3 and TRBJ1-2; D is ambiguous. Trimming removed 5 bases at V and 5 bases at J, with 9 bases between. Germline loops: CDR1 MNHEY, CDR2 SVGEGT. The length of the CDR3 is 12 residues. The DNA for the CDR3 is TGTGCCAGCAGTCCAGATGATTATGGCTACACCTTC. It specifies CASSPDDYGYTF.

This clonotype turned up a few times. This chain connects TRBV4-1 to TRBJ2-6, with D perhaps TRBD2 (6 bases). Germline assignment: CDR1 MGHRA and CDR2 YSYEKL. V was pared by 1 base and J by 4 bases, with 11 bases between. This CDR3 region has 16 residues. CDR3 protein: CASSQVIGGGANVLTF. Here the CDR3 DNA reads TGCGCCAGCAGCCAAGTAATTGGGGGGGGGGCCAACGTCCTGACTTTC.

The chain combines TRBV29-1 with TRBJ2-7; D is possibly TRBD2 (6 bases). Trimming shortened V by 7 bases and J by 2 bases, and 15 bases separated the two germline ends. Germline CDR1 reads SQVTM; CDR2 reads ANQGSEA. CDR3 length equals 13 residues. The CDR3 reads CSAEDGGTYEQYF. As DNA, the CDR3 is TGCAGCGCCGAAGATGGGGGGACCTACGAGCAGTACTTC.

The V call is TRBV2, the J call TRBJ2-1; no firm D call. The V end was cut by 7 bases, the J end by 9 bases, with 7 bases between. Per the germline V gene, CDR1 is SNHLY and CDR2 is FYNNEI. The CDR3 sequence is 10 residues long. The chain's CDR3 is CASNHPEQFF. For the CDR3, the DNA is TGTGCCAGCAACCACCCTGAGCAGTTCTTC.

The rearrangement uses TRBV9 and TRBJ2-1; 8 bases agree with TRBD2. J lost 9 bases, V lost 0 bases, and 8 bases had no gene match. The CDR3 spans 15 residues. Germline values: CDR1 SGDLS, CDR2 YYNGEE. CDR3 DNA: TGTGCCAGCAGCGTAGCTCCCGGGGGGGTCAGTGAGCAGTTCTTC. As protein: CASSVAPGGVSEQFF.

This clonotype appeared many times. The rearrangement links TRBV5-5 to TRBJ2-5, with unresolved D. V lost 4 bases, J lost 1 base, and 14 bases lay in between. The CDR3 is 15 amino acids. Per germline, CDR1 SGHKS and CDR2 YYEKEE (reference sequence). The CDR3 coding sequence is TGTGCCAGCAGCAGAATACCGGGTCTCCAAGAGACCCAGTACTTC. Translated: CASSRIPGLQETQYF.

The chain combines TRBV4-3 with TRBJ2-6; weak D call: TRBD2 (5 bases). The ends were cut back, 0 bases at V and 4 bases at J, with 10 bases in the middle. The CDR3 has 16 amino acids. CDR1 is LGHNA and CDR2 is YSLEER in the germline V gene. Written as DNA, the CDR3 is TGCGCCAGCAGCCAAGATCCGAGGGCCGGGGCCAACGTCCTGACTTTC. Residues: CASSQDPRAGANVLTF.